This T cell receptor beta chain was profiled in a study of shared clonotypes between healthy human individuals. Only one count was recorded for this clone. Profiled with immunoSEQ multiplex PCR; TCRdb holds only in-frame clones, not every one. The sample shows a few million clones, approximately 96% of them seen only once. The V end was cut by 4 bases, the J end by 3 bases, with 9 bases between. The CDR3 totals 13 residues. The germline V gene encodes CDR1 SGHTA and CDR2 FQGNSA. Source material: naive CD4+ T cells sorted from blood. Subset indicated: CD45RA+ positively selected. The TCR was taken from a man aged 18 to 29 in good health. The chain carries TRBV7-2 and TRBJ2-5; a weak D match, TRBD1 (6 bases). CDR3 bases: TGTGCCAGCAGCTCCAGACAGGAAGAGACCCAGTACTTC. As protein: CASSSRQEETQYF.